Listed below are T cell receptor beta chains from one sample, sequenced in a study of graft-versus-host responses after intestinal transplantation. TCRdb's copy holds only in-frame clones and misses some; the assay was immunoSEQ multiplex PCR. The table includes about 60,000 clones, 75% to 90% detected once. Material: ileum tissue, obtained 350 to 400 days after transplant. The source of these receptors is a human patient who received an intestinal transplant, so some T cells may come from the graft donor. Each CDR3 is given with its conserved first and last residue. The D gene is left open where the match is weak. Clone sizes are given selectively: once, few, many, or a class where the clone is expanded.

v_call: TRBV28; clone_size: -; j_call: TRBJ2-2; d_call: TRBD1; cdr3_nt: TGTGCCAGCAGTTTTTCCGGGACAGGGGGCCCCGGGGAGCTGTTTTTT; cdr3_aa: CASSFSGTGGPGELFF
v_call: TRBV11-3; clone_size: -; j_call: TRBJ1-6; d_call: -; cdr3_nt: TGTGCCAGCAGCTCGGGGGGGGTTCACTCACCCCTCCACTTT; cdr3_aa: CASSSGGVHSPLHF
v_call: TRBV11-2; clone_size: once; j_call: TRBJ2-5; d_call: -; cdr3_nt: TGTGCCAGCAGCTTAGCAGACGGACCAAGGACCCAGTACTTC; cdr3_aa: CASSLADGPRTQYF
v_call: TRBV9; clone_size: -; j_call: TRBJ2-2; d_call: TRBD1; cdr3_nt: TGTGCCAGCAGCTCCGGCAGAGGGGGACAGGGGGCAAACACCGGGGAGCTGTTTTTT; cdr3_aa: CASSSGRGGQGANTGELFF
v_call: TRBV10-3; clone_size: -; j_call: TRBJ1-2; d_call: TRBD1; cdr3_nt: TGTGCCATCAGTGTCAGGGGGGACTATGGCTACACCTTC; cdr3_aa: CAISVRGDYGYTF
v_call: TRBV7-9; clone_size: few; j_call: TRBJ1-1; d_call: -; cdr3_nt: TGTGCCAGCAGCCCCGCAAAAGGGATGAACACTGAAGCTTTCTTT; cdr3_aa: CASSPAKGMNTEAFF
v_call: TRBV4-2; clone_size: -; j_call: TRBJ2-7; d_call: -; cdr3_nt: TGTGCCAGCAGCCAAGGAAACAGGGTTGAGTACGAGCAGTACTTC; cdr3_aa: CASSQGNRVEYEQYF
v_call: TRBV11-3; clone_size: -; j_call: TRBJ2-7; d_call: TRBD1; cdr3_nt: TGTGCCAGCAGCCCGCGACAGGGGACCATAAGCGAGCAGTACTTC; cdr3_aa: CASSPRQGTISEQYF
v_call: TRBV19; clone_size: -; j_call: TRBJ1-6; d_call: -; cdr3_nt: TGTGCCAGTAGTTCTTTGGACAGCCTTTATAATTCACCCCTCCACTTT; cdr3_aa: CASSSLDSLYNSPLHF
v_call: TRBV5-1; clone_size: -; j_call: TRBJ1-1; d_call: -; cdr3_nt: TGCGCCAGCAGCTTGTGGGAAAACACTGAAGCTTTCTTT; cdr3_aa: CASSLWENTEAFF
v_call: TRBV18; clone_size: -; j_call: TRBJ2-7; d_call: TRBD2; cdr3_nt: TGTGCCAGCTCAAGGACTAGTCACATCTACGAGCAGTACTTC; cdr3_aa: CASSRTSHIYEQYF
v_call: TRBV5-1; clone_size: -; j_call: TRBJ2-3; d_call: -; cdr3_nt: TGCGCCAGCAGCTTGGGCCCTGGGGCAGATACGCAGTATTTT; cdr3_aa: CASSLGPGADTQYF
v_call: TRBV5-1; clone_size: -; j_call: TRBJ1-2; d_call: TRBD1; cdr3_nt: TGCGCCAGCAGCTTGTCCGGACAGGGAATTGGCTACACCTTC; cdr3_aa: CASSLSGQGIGYTF
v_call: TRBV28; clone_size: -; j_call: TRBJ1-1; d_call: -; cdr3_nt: TGTGCCAGTTTCGACGGCCTGGCAGAAGCTTTCTTT; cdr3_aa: CASFDGLAEAFF
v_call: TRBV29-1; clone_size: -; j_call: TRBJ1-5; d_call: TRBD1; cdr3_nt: TGCAGCGTTGGACAGGGAGGTCAGCCCCAGCATTTT; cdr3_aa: CSVGQGGQPQHF
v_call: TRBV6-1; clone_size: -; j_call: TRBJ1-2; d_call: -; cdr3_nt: TGTGCCAGCAGAGAAGGGGAGGGCTATGGCTACACCTTC; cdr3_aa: CASREGEGYGYTF
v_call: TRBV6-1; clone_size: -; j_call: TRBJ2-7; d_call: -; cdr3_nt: TGTGCCAGCCCCAAGGGAGGACAGCCGACCTACGAGCAGTACTTC; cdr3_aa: CASPKGGQPTYEQYF
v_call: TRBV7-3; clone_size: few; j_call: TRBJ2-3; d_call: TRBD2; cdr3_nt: TGTGCCAGCAGCTTGGGACTAGCGGGAGATACGCAGTATTTT; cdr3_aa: CASSLGLAGDTQYF
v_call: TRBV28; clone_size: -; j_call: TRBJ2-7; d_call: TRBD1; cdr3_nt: TGTGCCAGTTCCGGGACAGGGATCAACGAGCAGTACTTC; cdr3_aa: CASSGTGINEQYF
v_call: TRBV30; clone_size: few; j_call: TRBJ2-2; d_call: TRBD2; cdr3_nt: TGTGCCTGGAGTCTGGGACTAGCGGGGGCCGGGGAGCTGTTTTTT; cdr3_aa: CAWSLGLAGAGELFF
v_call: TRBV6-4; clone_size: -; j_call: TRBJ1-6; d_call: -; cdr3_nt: TGTGCCAGCAGTGGCCTTAGTATTCGGGAGGACAATTCACCCCTCCACTTT; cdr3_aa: CASSGLSIREDNSPLHF
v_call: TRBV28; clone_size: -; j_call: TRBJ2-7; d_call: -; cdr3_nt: TGTGCCAGCAGTTTATCTACCTACGAGCAGTACTTC; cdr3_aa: CASSLSTYEQYF
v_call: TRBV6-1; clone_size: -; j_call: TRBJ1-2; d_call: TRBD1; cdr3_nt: TGTGCCAGCAGTACTCGGGACAGGGGACATGGCTACACCTTC; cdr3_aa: CASSTRDRGHGYTF
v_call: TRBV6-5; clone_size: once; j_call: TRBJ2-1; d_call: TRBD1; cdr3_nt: TGTGCCAGCAGTACCCGGACAGGTTACAATGAGCAGTTCTTC; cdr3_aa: CASSTRTGYNEQFF
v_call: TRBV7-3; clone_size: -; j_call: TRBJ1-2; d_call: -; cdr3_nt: TGTGCCAGCAGCCCGGGACCGGGAACGTATGGCTACACCTTC; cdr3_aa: CASSPGPGTYGYTF
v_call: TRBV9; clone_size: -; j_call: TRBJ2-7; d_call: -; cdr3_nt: TGTGCCAGCAGCGTAGTCTCTTCTTACGAGCAGTACTTC; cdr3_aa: CASSVVSSYEQYF
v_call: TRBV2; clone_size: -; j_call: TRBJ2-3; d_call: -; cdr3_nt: TGTGCCAGCAGAGTTCCTCCGCCTCCGACAGATACGCAGTATTTT; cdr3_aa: CASRVPPPPTDTQYF
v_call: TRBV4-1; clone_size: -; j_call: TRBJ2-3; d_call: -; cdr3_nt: TGCGCCAGCAGCCGCGCGGGGGAAGGGGGAGATACGCAGTATTTT; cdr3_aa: CASSRAGEGGDTQYF
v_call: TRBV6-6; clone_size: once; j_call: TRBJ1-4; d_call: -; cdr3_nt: TGTGCCAGCAGTTATCGGGGGTACATTAATGAAAAACTGTTTTTT; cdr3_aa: CASSYRGYINEKLFF
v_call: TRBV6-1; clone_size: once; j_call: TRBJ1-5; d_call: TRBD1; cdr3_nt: TGTGCCAGCAGTGAGGACAGGGGAAGCAATCAGCCCCAGCATTTT; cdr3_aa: CASSEDRGSNQPQHF
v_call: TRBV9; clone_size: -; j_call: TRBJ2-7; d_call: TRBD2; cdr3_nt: TGTGCCAGCAGCGTAGCGGGGGGGGAATACGAGCAGTACTTC; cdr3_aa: CASSVAGGEYEQYF
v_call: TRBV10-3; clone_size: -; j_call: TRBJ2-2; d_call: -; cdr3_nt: TGTGCCATCAGTGAGGGAAGGACAGAGAACACCGGGGAGCTGTTTTTT; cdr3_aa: CAISEGRTENTGELFF
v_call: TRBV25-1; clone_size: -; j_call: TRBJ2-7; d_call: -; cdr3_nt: TGTGCCAGCAGTGAATCGGGAACAGCCCGCGAGCAGTACTTC; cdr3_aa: CASSESGTAREQYF
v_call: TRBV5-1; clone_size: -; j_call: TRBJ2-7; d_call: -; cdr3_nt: TGCGCCAGCACCGTTGACAGTTACTACGAGCAGTACTTC; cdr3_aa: CASTVDSYYEQYF
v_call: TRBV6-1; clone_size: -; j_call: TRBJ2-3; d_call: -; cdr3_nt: TGTGCCAGCAGTGAAGGGGCCCCCGGGACAGATACGCAGTATTTT; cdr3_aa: CASSEGAPGTDTQYF
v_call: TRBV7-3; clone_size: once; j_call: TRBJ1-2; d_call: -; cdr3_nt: TGTGCCAGCAGCCCCCCGGGACGGCATGGCTACACCTTC; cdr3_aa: CASSPPGRHGYTF
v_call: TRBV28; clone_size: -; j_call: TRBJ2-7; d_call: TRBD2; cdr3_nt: TGTGCCAGCAGTCTAGCGGGGGATCGGTACTTC; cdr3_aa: CASSLAGDRYF
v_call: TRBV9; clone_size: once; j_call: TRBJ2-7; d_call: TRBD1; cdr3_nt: TGTGCCAGCACCCCGGGGACAGGGGGCGACGAGCAGTACTTC; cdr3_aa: CASTPGTGGDEQYF
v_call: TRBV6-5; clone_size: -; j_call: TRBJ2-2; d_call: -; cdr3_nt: TGTGCCAGCAGTTACTCCCCCAGCACCGGGGAGCTGTTTTTT; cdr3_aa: CASSYSPSTGELFF
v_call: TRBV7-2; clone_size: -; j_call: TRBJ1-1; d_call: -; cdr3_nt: TGTGCCAGCAGCTTGGGGGCAGGTAGTGAGACTGAAGCTTTCTTT; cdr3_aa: CASSLGAGSETEAFF
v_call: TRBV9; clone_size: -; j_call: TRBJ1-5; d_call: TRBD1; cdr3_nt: TGTGCCAGCAGCGCGGGACAGGGGGCTGGGCAGCCCCAGCATTTT; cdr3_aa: CASSAGQGAGQPQHF
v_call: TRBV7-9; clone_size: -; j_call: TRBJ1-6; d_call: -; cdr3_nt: TGTGCCAGCAGCCCTCCGGGCAGGGACGCGTCGCGCTCACCCCTCCACTTT; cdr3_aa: CASSPPGRDASRSPLHF
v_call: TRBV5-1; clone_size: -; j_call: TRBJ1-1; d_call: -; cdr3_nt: TGCGCCAGCAGCTTGGAGGGGAACACTGAAGCTTTCTTT; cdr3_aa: CASSLEGNTEAFF
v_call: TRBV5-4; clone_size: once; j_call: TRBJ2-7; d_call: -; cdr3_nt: TGTGCCAGCAGGCATAGCCCAGGGGCGGCCGGAGGGTTGTACTTC; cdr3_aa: CASRHSPGAAGGLYF
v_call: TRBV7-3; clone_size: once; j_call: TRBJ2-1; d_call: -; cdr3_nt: TGTGCCAGCAGCCCCACCATCCCGAGCTCCTACAATGAGCAGTTCTTC; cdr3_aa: CASSPTIPSSYNEQFF
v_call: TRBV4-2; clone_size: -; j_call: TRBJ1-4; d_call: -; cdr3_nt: TGTGCCAGCAGCGATAAGCTGTCGGTTGCAACTAATGAAAAACTGTTTTTT; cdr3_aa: CASSDKLSVATNEKLFF
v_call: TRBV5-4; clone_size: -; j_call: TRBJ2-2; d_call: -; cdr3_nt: TGTGCCAGCAGACCTGGGACCCGGAACACCGGGGAGCTGTTTTTT; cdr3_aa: CASRPGTRNTGELFF
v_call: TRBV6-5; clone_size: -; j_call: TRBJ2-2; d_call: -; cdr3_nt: TGTGCCAGCAGTTACAGGGCCGGGGAGCTGTTTTTT; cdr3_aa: CASSYRAGELFF
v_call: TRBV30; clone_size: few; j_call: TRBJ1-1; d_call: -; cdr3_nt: TGTGCCTGGTCAGGGCGAGGGAACACTGAAGCTTTCTTT; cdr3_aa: CAWSGRGNTEAFF
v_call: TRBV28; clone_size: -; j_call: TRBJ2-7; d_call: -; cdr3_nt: TGTGCCAGCAGTTTACAGGGATCTATTGCCTACGAGCAGTACTTC; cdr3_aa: CASSLQGSIAYEQYF
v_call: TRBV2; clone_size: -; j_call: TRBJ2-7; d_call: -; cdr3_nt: TGTGCCAGCAGGGGGATCGAGCAGTACTTC; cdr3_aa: CASRGIEQYF
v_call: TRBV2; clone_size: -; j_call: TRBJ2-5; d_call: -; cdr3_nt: TGTGCCAGCACCTCCGGGACATTTCAAGAGACCCAGTACTTC; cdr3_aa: CASTSGTFQETQYF
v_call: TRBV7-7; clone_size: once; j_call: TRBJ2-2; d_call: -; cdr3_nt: TGTGCTAGCAGCTTAGGGCAGGGCACCGGGGAGCTGTTTTTT; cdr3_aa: CASSLGQGTGELFF
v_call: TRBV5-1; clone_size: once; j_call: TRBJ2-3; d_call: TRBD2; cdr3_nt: TGCGCCAGCAGCAGCGCATTAGCGGGAGATACGCAGTATTTT; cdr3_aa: CASSSALAGDTQYF
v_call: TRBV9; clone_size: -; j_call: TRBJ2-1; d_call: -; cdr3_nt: TGTGCCAGCAGCGTAGGGGGGACCCTCCTAGAGGAGCAGTTCTTC; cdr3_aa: CASSVGGTLLEEQFF
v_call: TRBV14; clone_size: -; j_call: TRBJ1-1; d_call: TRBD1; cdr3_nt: TGTGCCAGCAGCCCGACAGGGAGGCCTTACACTGAAGCTTTCTTT; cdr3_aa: CASSPTGRPYTEAFF